What follows describes a single T cell receptor (beta chain). Its matching antigen is unknown. A junction end diverges from the germline sequence, so it may reflect a read error. These data originate in a study of CD8+CD57+ T cells in acquired aplastic anemia. Study-level information: Mean yield of DNA from sorted CD4+ and CD8+ cells was approximately 3 ug. Where healthy donors were concerned, CD4+ cells averaged about 11 million reads.

Study results and caveats: Approximately 30 was the count of CD8+ CDR3 sequences that patients shared with controls. Patient and control CD8+ Simpson's diversity was not significantly different.

TCR beta VDJ and CDR3 profiling used genomic DNA as template. TCRdb processed the reads anew with MiXCR; each CDR3 protein has one entry. The sample shows about 190,000 distinct CDR3 sequences, around half of them seen only once. There are 15 residues in the CDR3. Germline values: CDR1 SGDLS, CDR2 YYNGEE. The V gene is TRBV9, the J gene TRBJ2-7; 9 nucleotides match TRBD1. The sequenced sample consisted of sorted CD4+, CD8+, or CD8+CD57+ T cells (not recorded which) from PBMCs. This TCR was recovered from a human donor in good health, serving as a control. The DNA of the CDR3 is TGCGCCAGCAGCGAGGGGACAGGGTTTAGCTACGAGCAGTACTTC. Translated: CASSEGTGFSYEQYF.